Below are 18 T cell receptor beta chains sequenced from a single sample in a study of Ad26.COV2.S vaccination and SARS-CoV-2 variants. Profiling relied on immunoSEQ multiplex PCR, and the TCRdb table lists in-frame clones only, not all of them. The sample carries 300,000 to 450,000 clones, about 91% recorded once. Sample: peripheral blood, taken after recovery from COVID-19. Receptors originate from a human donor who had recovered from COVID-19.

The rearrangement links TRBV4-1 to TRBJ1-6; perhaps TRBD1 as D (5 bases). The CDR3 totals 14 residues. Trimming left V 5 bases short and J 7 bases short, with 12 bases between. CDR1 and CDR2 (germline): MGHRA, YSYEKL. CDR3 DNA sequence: TGCGCCAGCAGCACGGGACCGATAAATTCACCCCTCCACTTT. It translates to CASSTGPINSPLHF.

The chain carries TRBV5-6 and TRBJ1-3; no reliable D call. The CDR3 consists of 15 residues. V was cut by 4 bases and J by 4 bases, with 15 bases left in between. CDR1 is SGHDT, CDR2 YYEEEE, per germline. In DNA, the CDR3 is TGTGCCAGCAGCCCCGGCCCCTCGCAAGGAAACACCATATATTTT. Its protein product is CASSPGPSQGNTIYF.

CDR3 sequence (DNA): TGTGCCACCAGTGAGCGACAGGTTCGGGCCCAGCATTTT. It specifies CATSERQVRAQHF. V is TRBV24-1 and J is TRBJ1-5; possible D gene TRBD1, 6 bases. The germline gives CDR1 KGHDR, CDR2 SFDVKD. The CDR3 runs to 13 residues. Trimming took off 4 bases at V and 11 bases at J, with 14 bases between the two ends.

The CDR3 sequence is CASSLAFQGTRELFF. In nucleotides, the CDR3 is TGTGCCAGCAGCTTAGCATTCCAGGGTACTAGGGAGCTGTTTTTT. The genes are TRBV11-2 and TRBJ2-2; tentative D call: TRBD1 (5 bases). Trimming removed 1 base from V and 9 bases from J, with 15 bases in between. The CDR3 is 15 amino acids. Germline V lookup: CDR1 SGHAT, CDR2 FQNNGV.

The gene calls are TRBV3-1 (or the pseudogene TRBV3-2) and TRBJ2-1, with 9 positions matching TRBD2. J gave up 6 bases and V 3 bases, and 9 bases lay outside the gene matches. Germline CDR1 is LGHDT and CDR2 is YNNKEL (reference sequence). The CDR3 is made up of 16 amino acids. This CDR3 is CASSHSLAGAGNEQFF. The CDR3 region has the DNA TGTGCCAGCAGCCATTCCTTAGCGGGGGCGGGCAATGAGCAGTTCTTC.

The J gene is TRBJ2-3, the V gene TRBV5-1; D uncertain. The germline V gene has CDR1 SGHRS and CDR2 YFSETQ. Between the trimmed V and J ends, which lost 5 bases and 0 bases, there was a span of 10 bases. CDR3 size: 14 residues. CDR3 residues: CASRREPSTDTQYF. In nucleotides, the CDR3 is TGCGCCAGCAGACGAGAACCTAGCACAGATACGCAGTATTTT.

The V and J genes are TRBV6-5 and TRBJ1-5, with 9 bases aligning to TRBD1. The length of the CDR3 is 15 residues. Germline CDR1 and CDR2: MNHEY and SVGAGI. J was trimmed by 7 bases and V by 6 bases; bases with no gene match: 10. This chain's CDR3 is CASRRLTGGAQPQHF. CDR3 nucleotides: TGTGCCAGCAGGCGTCTAACAGGGGGCGCGCAGCCCCAGCATTTT.

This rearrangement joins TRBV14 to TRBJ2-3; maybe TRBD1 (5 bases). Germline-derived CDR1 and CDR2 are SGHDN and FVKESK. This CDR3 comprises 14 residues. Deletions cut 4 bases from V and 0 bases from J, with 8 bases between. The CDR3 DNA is TGTGCCAGCAGCCCAAGACAGAGCACAGATACGCAGTATTTT. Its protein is CASSPRQSTDTQYF.

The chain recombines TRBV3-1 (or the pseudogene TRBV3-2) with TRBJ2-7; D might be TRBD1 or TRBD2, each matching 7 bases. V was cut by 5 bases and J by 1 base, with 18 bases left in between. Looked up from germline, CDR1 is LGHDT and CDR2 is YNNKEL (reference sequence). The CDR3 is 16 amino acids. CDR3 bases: TGTGCCAGCAGCTCCCAGCAGGGGGGGGGATCCTACGAGCAGTACTTC. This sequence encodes CASSSQQGGGSYEQYF.

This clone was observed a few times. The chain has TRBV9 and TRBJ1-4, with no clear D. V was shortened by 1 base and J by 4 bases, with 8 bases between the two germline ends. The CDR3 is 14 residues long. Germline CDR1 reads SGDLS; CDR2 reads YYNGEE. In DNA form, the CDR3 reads TGTGCCAGCAGCGTATCCGGGTATAATGAAAAACTGTTTTTT. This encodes CASSVSGYNEKLFF.

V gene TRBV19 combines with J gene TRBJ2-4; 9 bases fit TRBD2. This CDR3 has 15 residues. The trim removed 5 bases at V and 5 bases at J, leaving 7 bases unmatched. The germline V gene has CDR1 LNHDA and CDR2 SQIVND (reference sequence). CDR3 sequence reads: CASSFLSGGQNIQYF. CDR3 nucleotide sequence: TGTGCCAGTAGTTTCCTTAGCGGGGGCCAAAACATTCAGTACTTC.

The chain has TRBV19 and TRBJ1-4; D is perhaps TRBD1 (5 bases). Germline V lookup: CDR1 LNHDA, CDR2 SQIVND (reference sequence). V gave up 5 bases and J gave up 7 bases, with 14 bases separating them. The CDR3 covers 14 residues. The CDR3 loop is CASSGWPGPEKLFF. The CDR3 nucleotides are TGTGCCAGTAGTGGCTGGCCAGGGCCTGAAAAACTGTTTTTT.

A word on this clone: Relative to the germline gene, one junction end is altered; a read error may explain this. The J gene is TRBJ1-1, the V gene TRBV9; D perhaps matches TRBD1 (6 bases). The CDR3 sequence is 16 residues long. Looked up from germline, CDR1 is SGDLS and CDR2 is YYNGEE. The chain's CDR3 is CASSEMGGLVKTEAFF. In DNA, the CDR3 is TGTGCCAGCAGCGAAATGGGGGGGCTGGTGAAGACTGAAGCTTTCTTT.

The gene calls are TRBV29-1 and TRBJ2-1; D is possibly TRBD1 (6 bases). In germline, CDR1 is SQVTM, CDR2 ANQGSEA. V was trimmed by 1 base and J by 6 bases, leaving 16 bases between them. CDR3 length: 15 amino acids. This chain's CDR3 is CSVEGVEGVVNEQFF. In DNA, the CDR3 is TGCAGCGTTGAAGGGGTAGAGGGGGTGGTCAATGAGCAGTTCTTC.

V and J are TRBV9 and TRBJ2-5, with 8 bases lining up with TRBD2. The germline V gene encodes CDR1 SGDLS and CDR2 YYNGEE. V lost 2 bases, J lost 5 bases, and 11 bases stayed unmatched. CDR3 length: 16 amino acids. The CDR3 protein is CASSVGPGGPMETQYF. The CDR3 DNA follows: TGTGCCAGCAGCGTTGGGCCGGGGGGGCCGATGGAGACCCAGTACTTC.

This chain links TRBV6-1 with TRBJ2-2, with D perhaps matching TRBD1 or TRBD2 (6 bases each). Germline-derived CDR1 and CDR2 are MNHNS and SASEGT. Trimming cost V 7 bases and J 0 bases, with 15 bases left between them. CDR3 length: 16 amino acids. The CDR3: CASIDWGAANTGELFF. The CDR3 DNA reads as TGTGCCAGCATTGATTGGGGGGCCGCGAACACCGGGGAGCTGTTTTTT.

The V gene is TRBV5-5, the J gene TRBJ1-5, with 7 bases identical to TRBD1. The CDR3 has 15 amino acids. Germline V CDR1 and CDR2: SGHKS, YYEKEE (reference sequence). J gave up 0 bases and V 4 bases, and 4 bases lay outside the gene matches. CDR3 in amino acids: CASSVGQHSNQPQHF. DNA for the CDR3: TGTGCCAGCAGCGTGGGACAGCATAGCAATCAGCCCCAGCATTTT.

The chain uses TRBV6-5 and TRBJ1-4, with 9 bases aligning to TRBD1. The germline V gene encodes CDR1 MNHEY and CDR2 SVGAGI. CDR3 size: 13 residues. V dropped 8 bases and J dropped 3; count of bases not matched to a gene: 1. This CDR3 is CASRDRANEKLFF. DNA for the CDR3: TGTGCCAGCCGGGACAGGGCTAATGAAAAACTGTTTTTT.